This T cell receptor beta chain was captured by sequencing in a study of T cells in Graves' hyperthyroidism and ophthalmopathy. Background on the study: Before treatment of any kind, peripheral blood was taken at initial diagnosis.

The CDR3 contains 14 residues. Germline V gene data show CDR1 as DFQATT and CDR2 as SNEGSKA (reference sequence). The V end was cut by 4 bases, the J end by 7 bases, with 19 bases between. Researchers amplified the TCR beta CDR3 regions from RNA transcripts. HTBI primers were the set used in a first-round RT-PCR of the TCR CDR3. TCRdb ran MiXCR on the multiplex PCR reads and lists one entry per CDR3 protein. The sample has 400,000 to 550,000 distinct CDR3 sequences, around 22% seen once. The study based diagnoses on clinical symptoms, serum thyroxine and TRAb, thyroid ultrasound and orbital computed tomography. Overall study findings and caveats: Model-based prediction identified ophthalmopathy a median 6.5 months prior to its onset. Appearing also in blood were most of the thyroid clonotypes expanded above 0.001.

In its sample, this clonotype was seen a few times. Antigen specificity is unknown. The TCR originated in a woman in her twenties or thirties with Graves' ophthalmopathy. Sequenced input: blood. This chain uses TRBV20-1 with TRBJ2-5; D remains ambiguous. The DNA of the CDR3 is TGCAGTGCTACTTCGGACGGCCCCAAAGGGACCCAGTACTTC. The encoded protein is CSATSDGPKGTQYF.